This T cell receptor beta chain came from a study of tumor and adjacent non-tumor tissue in lung cancer. Study in general: The patients, approximately nine men and 4 to 6 women, were roughly 30 to 85 with stage I to III disease.

The library came from three nested PCR rounds adapted from ARM-PCR protocols. A single record per CDR3 protein comes from TCRdb applying MiXCR to the multiplex PCR reads. Altogether 90,000 to 100,000 distinct CDR3 sequences are present, less than 85% being singletons, with the ten largest covering 30%. Broader study findings: Higher tumor TCR diversity was associated with shorter survival.

The template was RNA from unsorted bulk tissue. This non-tumor lung sample came from over 3 cm beyond the tumor edge. Between August and November 2014, newly diagnosed, chemotherapy-naive lung cancer patients underwent thoracic surgery in China. About this clonotype: The antigen remains undetermined.

Germline assignment: CDR1 SEHNR and CDR2 FQNEAQ (reference sequence). The CDR3 is 15 amino acids. V lost 5 bases and J lost 2, with 15 bases in between. The TCR comes from a man aged 55 to 70 with small cell lung cancer. The material sequenced was distant non-tumor lung tissue. V and J are TRBV7-9 and TRBJ2-5; tentatively, D is TRBD1 (5 bases). CDR3 nucleotides: TGTGCCAGCAGCCTTAGATCAACAGGACAAGAGACCCAGTACTTC. Protein sequence: CASSLRSTGQETQYF.